The 14 T cell receptor beta chains given below trace back to one sample, sequenced in a study of blood T cell repertoires in COVID-19. TCRdb keeps only in-frame clones here, not all; method: immunoSEQ multiplex PCR. This sample has about 100,000 clones, with about 86% found just once. Source material: PBMCs or T cells enriched from blood (not recorded which). Receptors were obtained from a woman aged 50 to 60 who had recovered from COVID-19.

The chain is built from TRBV4-1 and TRBJ1-2, with 7 positions matching TRBD1. Looked up from germline, CDR1 is MGHRA and CDR2 is YSYEKL. The CDR3 is 15 amino acids. Germline trimming cut 2 bases from V and 7 bases from J; bases unmatched to any gene: 10. CDR3 loop: CASSQITGAIAGYTF. CDR3 in DNA: TGCGCCAGCAGCCAAATAACAGGGGCCATAGCTGGCTACACCTTC.

This clone occurred many times. The J gene is TRBJ2-7, the V gene TRBV7-9, with D unresolved. Trimming took 7 bases from V and 0 from J, leaving 13 bases between them. Looked up from germline, CDR1 is SEHNR and CDR2 is FQNEAQ (reference sequence). This CDR3 contains 14 residues. CDR3 amino acids: CASTSSEDSYEQYF. The CDR3, as DNA: TGTGCCAGCACCTCGTCAGAGGACTCCTACGAGCAGTACTTC.

The chain couples TRBV5-4 to TRBJ2-3, with TRBD2 identical over 7 bases. CDR1 and CDR2 from the germline V gene are SGHNT and YYREEE (reference sequence). This CDR3 has 14 residues. V shed 4 bases and J 5 bases; nucleotides not matched to a gene: 7. The CDR3 region is CASSPLGGGDTQYF. As DNA, the CDR3 is TGTGCCAGCAGCCCTCTGGGGGGGGGAGATACGCAGTATTTT.

J is TRBJ1-2 and V is TRBV5-4; weak D call: TRBD1 (5 bases). The CDR3 covers 13 residues. Germline V gene lookup returns CDR1 SGHNT and CDR2 YYREEE (reference sequence). CDR3 residues: CGTGRDGGYGYTF. The DNA for the CDR3 is TGTGGCACAGGCCGAGACGGAGGGTATGGCTACACCTTC.

The CDR3 sequence is CASRSDRAGGLYEQYF. Here the CDR3 DNA reads TGTGCCAGCAGATCGGATCGAGCGGGGGGCCTCTACGAGCAGTACTTC. The chain combines TRBV19 with TRBJ2-7, with 9 bases lining up with TRBD2. This CDR3 is built from 16 residues. Germline-derived CDR1 and CDR2 are LNHDA and SQIVND (reference sequence). With V trimmed by 9 bases and J by 3 bases, 15 bases remained unmatched. Drawing the rest from reference TRBV19 and TRBJ2-7, the complete variable domain is DGGITQSPKYLFRKEGQNVTLSCEQNLNHDAMYWYRQDPGQGLRLIYYSQIVNDFQKGDIAEGYSVSREKKESFPLTVTSAQKNPTAFYLCASRSDRAGGLYEQYFGPGTRLTVT.

The rearrangement uses TRBV6-5 and TRBJ2-7, with TRBD1 as a possible D gene (7 bases). This CDR3 region has 13 residues. Germline V gene data show CDR1 as MNHEY and CDR2 as SVGAGI. The V end lost 6 bases, the J end lost 6 bases, and 15 bases lay between the germline ends. As DNA, the CDR3 is TGTGCCAGCAGCGCGGGACAGATCGGCGAGCAGTACTTC. Translating it yields CASSAGQIGEQYF.

This chain joins TRBV29-1 and TRBJ1-1; 8 positions match TRBD1. The V gene end was trimmed by 6 bases and the J gene end by 5 bases; junction bases not matched to a gene: 8. The CDR3 length is 13 residues. From germline, CDR1 is SQVTM and CDR2 ANQGSEA. As DNA, the CDR3 is TGCAGCGTCCCCGGACAGGGAAGAACTGAAGCTTTCTTT. Amino acid sequence: CSVPGQGRTEAFF.

This sequence joins TRBV3-1 (or the pseudogene TRBV3-2) and TRBJ1-6; D is uncertain. CDR1 LGHDT and CDR2 YNNKEL come from the germline V gene (reference sequence). V was clipped by 0 bases and J by 5 bases, with 14 bases between them. The CDR3 length is 17 residues. CDR3 loop: CASSQDLFSGDNSPLHF. The CDR3 DNA is TGTGCCAGCAGCCAAGATCTATTTTCGGGTGATAATTCACCCCTCCACTTT.

The chain links TRBV7-9 to TRBJ2-5, with D unclear. Germline CDR1 reads SEHNR; CDR2 reads FQNEAQ (reference sequence). V was clipped by 5 bases and J by 4 bases, with 8 bases between them. The CDR3 runs to 12 residues. For the CDR3, the DNA is TGTGCCAGCAGCCCGGTCGGAGAGACCCAGTACTTC. The encoded protein is CASSPVGETQYF. Looking up the rest from reference TRBV7-9 and TRBJ2-5 gives the full variable domain: DTGVSQNPRHKITKRGQNVTFRCDPISEHNRLYWYRQTLGQGPEFLTYFQNEAQLEKSRLLSDRFSAERPKGSFSTLEIQRTEQGDSAMYLCASSPVGETQYFGPGTRLLVL.

The sample holds one count of this clone. This chain's CDR3 is CASSLVRSTDTQYF. The CDR3 bases are TGTGCCAGCAGCTTGGTTCGGAGCACAGATACGCAGTATTTT. The V and J genes are TRBV5-6 and TRBJ2-3; D remains unclear. From germline, CDR1 is SGHDT and CDR2 YYEEEE. Trimming removed 0 bases from V and 0 bases from J, with 5 bases in between. The CDR3 has 14 residues.

This chain uses TRBV5-1 with TRBJ2-5, with TRBD1 matching over 7 bases. The germline gives CDR1 SGHRS, CDR2 YFSETQ. There are 14 residues in the CDR3. The ends lost 4 bases at V and 1 base at J; junction bases unmatched: 4. CDR3 amino acids: CASSMRQGQETQYF. In DNA form, the CDR3 reads TGCGCCAGCAGCATGCGACAGGGCCAAGAGACCCAGTACTTC.

The chain uses TRBV29-1 and TRBJ2-5; tentatively, D is TRBD1 (5 bases). Trimming took off 0 bases at V and 5 bases at J, with 16 bases between the two ends. The CDR3 is 15 amino acids. Germline V gene sequence: CDR1 SQVTM, CDR2 ANQGSEA. The CDR3 bases are TGCAGCGTTGAAGATCAGGCAGGGCGCCTCGAGACCCAGTACTTC. Its protein product is CSVEDQAGRLETQYF.

This chain uses TRBV5-1 with TRBJ2-1; no definite D call. The germline V gene encodes CDR1 SGHRS and CDR2 YFSETQ. V was shortened by 4 bases and J by 5 bases, with 7 bases between the two germline ends. The CDR3 extends over 12 amino acids. In DNA form, the CDR3 reads TGCGCCAGCAGCCCCCCAAACAATGAGCAGTTCTTC. Translation gives CASSPPNNEQFF.

The chain carries TRBV11-2 and TRBJ2-7, with 8 bases that match TRBD2. Germline V gene lookup returns CDR1 SGHAT and CDR2 FQNNGV. The CDR3 consists of 15 residues. V gave up 5 bases and J gave up 1 base; unmatched junction bases: 7. CDR3 protein: CASSIVGTRSYEQYF. The CDR3 DNA is TGTGCCAGCAGCATAGTTGGGACTAGATCCTACGAGCAGTACTTC.